This T cell receptor (beta chain) was retrieved from a study of blood T cells in healthy people across ages. General study points: Unknown donor CMV status possibly confounded expanded clonotype changes.

Points on this clonotype: The antigen remains undetermined.

Combining a sample-barcoded 5' primer with a J-beta primer mix, a second PCR ran for about 6 to 11 cycles. TCRdb used MiXCR to reprocess the 5' RACE reads, holding one entry per CDR3 protein. Of roughly 800,000 distinct CDR3 sequences in the sample, roughly 50% were seen once. Germline V CDR1 and CDR2: SEHNR, FQNEAQ (reference sequence). Losses at the gene ends were 8 bases for V and 2 bases for J; bases not matched to a gene: 14. CDR3 length: 16 residues. The sequenced material came from blood. This clonotype was sampled from a man aged 80 or over in good health. The genes are TRBV7-9 and TRBJ2-5, with 7 bases matching TRBD2. CDR3 DNA: TGTGCCAGCGGACCTCGGGGAGCGGGACGTCAAGAGACCCAGTACTTC. It specifies CASGPRGAGRQETQYF.